The 27 T cell receptor beta chains listed next were all sequenced from one sample in a study of blood T cells in healthy people across ages. With a J-beta primer mix and a sample-barcoded 5' primer, a second PCR ran about 7 to 11 cycles. Each CDR3 protein gets one entry after TCRdb re-called the 5' RACE reads with MiXCR. This repertoire shows about 810,000 distinct CDR3 sequences, around 34% found once; its top ten account for 10% to 15%. Sequenced sample: blood. These TCRs come from a man aged 18 to 35 in good health.

Only a few counts were recorded for this clonotype. This chain links TRBV12-5 with TRBJ2-2; D is perhaps TRBD2 (6 bases). There are 14 residues in the CDR3. From germline, CDR1 is LGHNT and CDR2 FRNRAP. The CDR3 reads CAVPGDKRTGELFF. The CDR3 bases are TGTGCCGTACCGGGGGATAAAAGGACCGGGGAGCTGTTTTTT.

Comments on this clonotype: Its ends do not fully match the called genes, so a read error is possible. The V call is TRBV20-1, the J call TRBJ1-5, with 11 nucleotides matching TRBD1. There are 17 residues in the CDR3. Germline values: CDR1 DFQATT, CDR2 SNEGSKA (reference sequence). The DNA for the CDR3 is TGCGGTGCTAGAGGTGGACAGGGGGCAAATAGCAATCAGCCCCAGCATTTT. It yields the protein CGARGGQGANSNQPQHF.

The chain recombines TRBV3-1 with TRBJ2-5; no clear D gene. V was pared by 1 base and J by 2 bases, with 11 bases between. Germline CDR1 reads LGHDT; CDR2 reads YNNKEL (reference sequence). This CDR3 spans 15 amino acids. The CDR3 region is CASSQGRGAQETQYF. The CDR3 DNA sequence: TGTGCCAGCAGCCAAGGACGCGGTGCTCAAGAGACCCAGTACTTC.

This sequence joins TRBV24-1 and TRBJ2-7; D may correspond to TRBD1 or TRBD2 (6 bases each). The J call could be wrong; TRBJ2-5 is a better fit for the DNA end. Looked up from germline, CDR1 is KGHDR and CDR2 is SFDVKD. The CDR3 totals 16 residues. The CDR3 DNA follows: TGTGCCACCAGTGACCCCTCACGGGGGCCATCGGAGACCCAGTACTTC. This gives the protein CATSDPSRGPSETQYF.

Note on this clonotype: The junction departs from the called germline gene at one end, perhaps through a read error. The chain couples TRBV20-1 to TRBJ1-5; D is possibly TRBD1 (6 bases). The germline CDR1 and CDR2 sequences are DFQATT and SNEGSKA (reference sequence). This CDR3 spans 14 amino acids. CDR3 sequence (DNA): TGCAGTACTAGAGTGGGGGCGGATAATCAGCCCCAGCATTTT. This codes for CSTRVGADNQPQHF.

The chain joins TRBV12-3 or TRBV12-4 to TRBJ2-5; TRBD1 agrees at 8 bases. The CDR3 consists of 14 residues. J was trimmed by 2 bases and V by 7 bases; bases with no gene match: 6. The CDR3 protein is CASIEGTGQETQYF. The CDR3 DNA is TGTGCCAGCATCGAAGGGACAGGACAAGAGACCCAGTACTTC.

The V and J genes are TRBV28 and TRBJ2-7, with 9 bases that match TRBD1. The V gene's germline CDR1 is MDHEN and CDR2 SYDVKM. The V and J ends lost 6 bases and 7 bases, in that order; junction bases with no gene match: 7. There are 13 residues in the CDR3. CDR3 bases: TGTGCCAGCAGGGGACAGGGTTTCAATGAGCAGTACTTC. Its protein product is CASRGQGFNEQYF.

This clonotype showed up just a few times. The gene calls are TRBV6-1 and TRBJ1-2, with D uncertain. This CDR3 is 12 amino acids long. The germline V gene has CDR1 MNHNS and CDR2 SASEGT. V dropped 3 bases and J dropped 8 bases, with 10 bases sitting between them. The CDR3 nucleotides read TGTGCCAGCAGTGACGTCAAACTCGGCTACACCTTC. Residues: CASSDVKLGYTF.

This clonotype has a count of ten or more. This chain links TRBV12-3 or TRBV12-4 with TRBJ2-7; D may be TRBD1 (6 bases). This CDR3 spans 14 amino acids. Deletions cut 1 base from V and 2 bases from J, with 9 bases between. The CDR3 region is CASSLGTETYEQYF. CDR3 nucleotide sequence: TGTGCCAGCAGTTTAGGGACAGAAACCTACGAGCAGTACTTC.

The chain carries TRBV7-2 and TRBJ2-4; D call uncertain. With 2 bases removed from V and 1 base from J, the gap between germline ends came to 9 bases. CDR3 length: 15 residues. The germline V gene encodes CDR1 SGHTA and CDR2 FQGNSA. CDR3 protein: CASSLIGKAKNIQYF. The DNA of the CDR3 is TGTGCCAGCAGCTTAATTGGGAAGGCCAAAAACATTCAGTACTTC.

There are a few counts of this clonotype. The rearrangement joins TRBV4-3 to TRBJ1-1; 8 bases are shared with TRBD1. With 1 base clipped from V and 1 base from J, the junction kept 5 bases outside the gene matches. Looked up from germline, CDR1 is LGHNA and CDR2 is YSLEER. The CDR3 spans 16 residues. In nucleotides, the CDR3 is TGCGCCAGCAGCCAAGTTTCAGGGGGCGAGAACACTGAAGCTTTCTTT. This sequence encodes CASSQVSGGENTEAFF.

The genes are TRBV27 and TRBJ1-5; 7 nucleotides line up with TRBD1. There are 16 residues in the CDR3. V trimming: 2 bases; J trimming: 3 bases; junction bases outside the gene matches: 7. Per the germline V gene, CDR1 is MNHEY and CDR2 is SMNVEV (reference sequence). CDR3 loop: CASSLKGARYNQPQHF. CDR3 in DNA: TGTGCCAGCAGTTTAAAGGGGGCGCGCTACAATCAGCCCCAGCATTTT.

The chain employs TRBV29-1 and TRBJ2-5, with 7 bases matching TRBD1. J gave up 4 bases and V 0 bases, and 11 bases lay outside the gene matches. Per the germline V gene, CDR1 is SQVTM and CDR2 is ANQGSEA. CDR3 length: 16 amino acids. The CDR3 sequence: CSVEDRIRQGVETQYF. The CDR3 DNA reads as TGCAGCGTTGAAGATCGAATTCGACAGGGAGTAGAGACCCAGTACTTC. Full variable domain (missing parts from reference TRBV29-1 and TRBJ2-5): SAVISQKPSRDICQRGTSLTIQCQVDSQVTMMFWYRQQPGQSLTLIATANQGSEATYESGFVIDKFPISRPNLTFSTLTVSNMSPEDSSIYLCSVEDRIRQGVETQYFGPGTRLLVL.

Comment on this clonotype: At one end, the junction sequence differs from germline, possibly due to a read error. This chain links TRBV12-3 or TRBV12-4 with TRBJ1-2; TRBD1 matches at 7 bases. The CDR3 length is 13 residues. The CDR3 is CTSSPTGTRGPTF. CDR3 coding DNA: TGTACCAGCAGCCCGACAGGGACCCGAGGGCCCACCTTC.

The sample holds a few counts of this clonotype. CDR3 bases: TGTGCCAGCAATCGACAGGGGTCCCAAGAGACCCAGTACTTC. This codes for CASNRQGSQETQYF. This chain joins TRBV6-5 and TRBJ2-5; 8 positions match TRBD1. Looked up from germline, CDR1 is MNHEY and CDR2 is SVGAGI. J lost 1 base, V lost 7 bases, and 5 bases had no gene match. The CDR3 contains 14 residues.

V is TRBV27 and J is TRBJ1-1, with D possibly matching TRBD1 (6 bases). CDR1 is MNHEY and CDR2 is SMNVEV in the germline V gene (reference sequence). The germline V and J ends were trimmed by 0 bases and 11 bases, with 10 bases remaining between them. The CDR3 spans 12 residues. CDR3 sequence: CASSLSEGEAFF. In DNA form, the CDR3 reads TGTGCCAGCAGTTTATCGGAGGGGGAGGCTTTCTTT.

This clonotype was observed a few times. The J gene is TRBJ2-6, the V gene TRBV24-1; D may be TRBD1 (5 bases). Germline V CDR1 and CDR2: KGHDR, SFDVKD. This CDR3 is 16 amino acids long. V was cut by 4 bases and J by 0 bases, with 9 bases left in between. CDR3: CATSDPDSSGANVLTF. The DNA for the CDR3 is TGTGCCACCAGTGACCCTGACAGCTCTGGGGCCAACGTCCTGACTTTC.

This chain connects TRBV20-1 to TRBJ2-4, with TRBD2 matching over 8 bases. Germline loops: CDR1 DFQATT, CDR2 SNEGSKA (reference sequence). V dropped 0 bases and J dropped 13; count of bases not matched to a gene: 5. The CDR3 covers 12 residues. This CDR3 is CSARDTEREQYF. The DNA of the CDR3 is TGCAGTGCTAGAGATACGGAGCGGGAGCAGTACTTC.

This clonotype was counted only a few times. V and J are TRBV4-2 and TRBJ1-3, with a tentative D call TRBD1 (6 bases). The V gene lost 0 bases and the J gene lost 4 bases, with 10 bases spanning the gap. The CDR3 spans 15 residues. Germline values: CDR1 LGHNA, CDR2 YNFKEQ. The CDR3 region is CASSQEGGAGNTIYF. The CDR3 region has the DNA TGTGCCAGCAGCCAAGAAGGGGGGGCAGGAAACACCATATATTTT.

The gene calls are TRBV9 and TRBJ2-4; the D call may be TRBD1 or TRBD2 (6 bases each). The J call may not be correct, given that the DNA end is closer to TRBJ2-7. The CDR3 covers 15 residues. Germline assignment: CDR1 SGDLS and CDR2 YYNGEE. As DNA, the CDR3 is TGTGCCAGCAGCGTAAGGGGGGAGAGCTCCTACGAGCAGTACTTC. Residues: CASSVRGESSYEQYF.

Concerning this clonotype itself: Relative to the germline gene, one junction end is altered; a read error may explain this. The chain couples TRBV7-2 to TRBJ1-2, with TRBD1 as a possible D gene (6 bases). CDR1 is SGHTA and CDR2 is FQGNSA in the germline V gene. This CDR3 contains 13 residues. As DNA, the CDR3 is TGTGCCGGCAGCTTAGAAGGGGGATATGGCTACACCTTC. Translated: CAGSLEGGYGYTF. The whole variable domain, filled in from reference TRBV7-2 and TRBJ1-2, reads GAGVSQSPSNKVTEKGKDVELRCDPISGHTALYWYRQSLGQGLEFLIYFQGNSAPDKSGLPSDRFSAERTGGSVSTLTIQRTQQEDSAVYLCAGSLEGGYGYTFGSGTRLTVV.

This clonotype came up a few times. V is TRBV20-1 and J is TRBJ2-1; TRBD2 agrees at 7 bases. The CDR3 spans 16 residues. Germline V lookup: CDR1 DFQATT, CDR2 SNEGSKA (reference sequence). Trimming at V came to 0 bases and at J to 5 bases, leaving 10 bases not matched to a gene. The CDR3 DNA reads TGCAGTGCTAGAGATCGTGGACTAGAAGATCACAATGAGCAGTTCTTC. It translates to CSARDRGLEDHNEQFF.

This clonotype was recorded at least ten times. V gene TRBV28 combines with J gene TRBJ1-2; maybe TRBD1 (5 bases). V was pared by 6 bases and J by 4 bases, with 12 bases between. The CDR3 sequence is 13 residues long. CDR1 is MDHEN, CDR2 SYDVKM, per germline. This chain's CDR3 is CASSSYRSYGYTF. DNA of the CDR3: TGTGCCAGCAGCTCCTACAGGTCCTATGGCTACACCTTC.

V usage is TRBV5-6 and J usage is TRBJ2-1; D remains unclear. The ends were cut back, 7 bases at V and 8 bases at J, with 10 bases in the middle. The CDR3 is 11 residues long. Germline assignment: CDR1 SGHDT and CDR2 YYEEEE. The CDR3 DNA reads as TGTGCCAGCCGCTGGGTCGATGAGCAGTTCTTC. As protein: CASRWVDEQFF.

This chain uses TRBV5-1 with TRBJ2-7; 8 bases align to TRBD1. The CDR3 length is 16 residues. After removal of 1 base from V and 6 bases from J, the junction contained 12 bases not matched to a gene. Germline V lookup: CDR1 SGHRS, CDR2 YFSETQ. The CDR3 region has the DNA TGCGCCAGCAGCTTGAGGGTTGACAGGGGAAACTGCGAGCAGTACTTC. Translating gives CASSLRVDRGNCEQYF.

This clonotype was detected once. The J gene is TRBJ1-3, the V gene TRBV20-1, with D unresolved. This CDR3 is built from 13 residues. Trimming took 6 bases from V and 4 from J, leaving 13 bases between them. Germline V gene data show CDR1 as DFQATT and CDR2 as SNEGSKA (reference sequence). CDR3 nucleotide sequence: TGCAGTGCCAAGGACGGTACGGGAAACACCATATATTTT. Protein: CSAKDGTGNTIYF.

As to this clonotype: One end of the junction varies from germline; a read error may be responsible. The CDR3 DNA follows: TGTGCCAGCAGCTTATACAGGGGGCGAGGAAATGGTTACACCTTC. Its protein product is CASSLYRGRGNGYTF. The chain carries TRBV6-5 and TRBJ1-2; the match to TRBD1 covers 9 bases. The CDR3 loop spans 15 amino acids. Germline-derived CDR1 and CDR2 are MNHEY and SVGAGI.